A single sample is the source of the 12 T cell receptor beta chains below, sequenced in a study of blood T cell repertoires in COVID-19. The table came from immunoSEQ multiplex PCR; TCRdb's copy has only in-frame clones and leaves some out. This table has tens of thousands of clones, about 95% appearing once. Sequencing input: peripheral blood. The receptors originated from a human donor with active COVID-19. The donor label of this sample is uncertain.

V is TRBV6-4 and J is TRBJ2-1; 16 nucleotides line up with TRBD2. The CDR3 has 18 amino acids. Germline-derived CDR1 and CDR2 are MRHNA and SNTAGT. V dropped 0 bases and J dropped 4; count of bases not matched to a gene: 3. DNA of the CDR3: TGTGCCAGCAGTGACTCCGGGACTAGCGGGAGGGCATACAATGAGCAGTTCTTC. This translates into CASSDSGTSGRAYNEQFF.

The chain joins TRBV5-1 to TRBJ2-3, with D possibly being TRBD2 (7 bases). Germline CDR1 reads SGHRS; CDR2 reads YFSETQ. The CDR3 runs 16 residues. The V gene lost 5 bases and the J gene lost 0 bases, with 16 bases spanning the gap. CDR3: CASRGRGPTSTDTQYF. The CDR3 coding sequence is TGCGCCAGCAGAGGGCGGGGGCCCACTAGCACAGATACGCAGTATTTT.

This clone was counted between two and nine times. J is TRBJ2-2 and V is TRBV7-9; 9 bases fit TRBD2. J lost 2 bases, V lost 4 bases, and 5 bases had no gene match. Per germline, CDR1 SEHNR and CDR2 FQNEAQ (reference sequence). This CDR3 has 16 amino acids. The chain's CDR3 is CASSSISGRNTGELFF. As DNA, the CDR3 is TGTGCCAGCAGCTCCATTAGCGGGAGAAACACCGGGGAGCTGTTTTTT.

The rearrangement uses TRBV29-1 and TRBJ2-5; 9 bases are a match to TRBD1. The V gene end was trimmed by 4 bases and the J gene end by 6 bases; junction bases not matched to a gene: 9. CDR3 length equals 14 residues. The germline V gene encodes CDR1 SQVTM and CDR2 ANQGSEA. In nucleotides, the CDR3 is TGCAGCGTTGTGGTTGGGACAGGGTTACAGACCCAGTACTTC. This sequence encodes CSVVVGTGLQTQYF.

V gene TRBV21-1 combines with J gene TRBJ2-2; TRBD1 is taken as the D call from the table, unchecked against the DNA. TRBV21-1 has pseudogene status. The CDR3 spans 17 residues. For the CDR3, the DNA is TGTGCCAGCAGCAAAGGGAAGACAGGGCTAAGGACCGGGGAGCTGTTTTTT. It yields the protein CASSKGKTGLRTGELFF.

The chain links TRBV6-2 or TRBV6-3 to TRBJ2-6, with D unclear. In germline, CDR1 is MNHEY, CDR2 SVGEGT. Trimming pared 5 bases from V and 2 bases from J, leaving 10 bases between. CDR3 length: 15 residues. For the CDR3, the DNA is TGTGCCAGCAGTCAGAGGAGTACTGGGGCCAACGTCCTGACTTTC. It translates to CASSQRSTGANVLTF.

J is TRBJ2-7 and V is TRBV5-1; 9 bases agree with TRBD1. After removal of 1 base from V and 6 bases from J, the junction contained 2 bases not matched to a gene. This CDR3 contains 13 residues. Germline V gives CDR1 SGHRS, CDR2 YFSETQ. In DNA form, the CDR3 reads TGCGCCAGCAGCTTGACAGGGGGCATCGAGCAGTACTTC. Its protein is CASSLTGGIEQYF. Complete variable domain (other parts from reference TRBV5-1 and TRBJ2-7): KAGVTQTPRYLIKTRGQQVTLSCSPISGHRSVSWYQQTPGQGLQFLFEYFSETQRNKGNFPGRFSGRQFSNSRSEMNVSTLELGDSALYLCASSLTGGIEQYFGPGTRLTVT.

V is TRBV18 and J is TRBJ1-5; D unresolved. The ends were cut back, 3 bases at V and 6 bases at J, with 12 bases in the middle. Germline CDR1 and CDR2: KGHSH and LQKENI. The CDR3 covers 14 residues. CDR3 bases: TGTGCCAGCTCACCCCTTAGGGAGGGTCAGCCCCAGCATTTT. As protein: CASSPLREGQPQHF.

The chain links TRBV3-1 (or the pseudogene TRBV3-2) to TRBJ2-3, with TRBD2 identical over 8 bases. Germline lookup yields CDR1 LGHDT and CDR2 YNNKEL (reference sequence). V dropped 4 bases and J dropped 4; count of bases not matched to a gene: 4. The CDR3 totals 14 residues. The CDR3 reads CASSPTGGPDTQYF. CDR3 in DNA: TGTGCCAGCAGCCCGACGGGGGGGCCAGATACGCAGTATTTT.

This sequence joins TRBV18 and TRBJ2-5, with D perhaps matching TRBD2 (5 bases). Germline V gene data show CDR1 as KGHSH and CDR2 as LQKENI. The length of the CDR3 is 15 residues. V was clipped by 8 bases and J by 2 bases, with 18 bases between them. The DNA of the CDR3 is TGTGCCAGCGGCCTCGCGGCGGGCATACAAGAGACCCAGTACTTC. It codes for CASGLAAGIQETQYF. Variable domain in full (rest from reference TRBV18 and TRBJ2-5): NAGVMQNPRHLVRRRGQEARLRCSPMKGHSHVYWYRQLPEEGLKFMVYLQKENIIDESGMPKERFSAEFPKEGPSILRIQQVVRGDSAAYFCASGLAAGIQETQYFGPGTRLLVL.

V gene TRBV11-2 combines with J gene TRBJ1-1, with D uncertain. Trimming took 0 bases from V and 2 from J, leaving 7 bases between them. CDR1 SGHAT and CDR2 FQNNGV come from the germline V gene. The CDR3 runs to 14 residues. The chain's CDR3 is CASSLDPFNTEAFF. CDR3 DNA sequence: TGTGCCAGCAGCTTAGATCCTTTTAACACTGAAGCTTTCTTT.

The chain combines TRBV7-6 with TRBJ2-2; no definite D call. V was shortened by 3 bases and J by 0 bases, with 8 bases between the two germline ends. Germline CDR1 SGHVS, CDR2 FNYEAQ. The CDR3 loop spans 15 amino acids. CDR3 sequence reads: CASSLAESNTGELFF. The CDR3 DNA sequence: TGTGCCAGCAGCTTGGCGGAGTCGAACACCGGGGAGCTGTTTTTT.